The 7 T cell receptor beta chains below were found in one sample sequenced in a study of blood T cell repertoires in COVID-19. Sequencing used immunoSEQ multiplex PCR; TCRdb keeps in-frame clones, though not all of them. This sample has about 23,000 clones; 75% to 95% occur once, and the top ten carry under 20%. Input material: peripheral blood. The receptors come from a human donor in a cohort sampled during active COVID-19.

The V gene is TRBV9, the J gene TRBJ1-2; TRBD1 aligns across 10 bases. V was pared by 2 bases and J by 6 bases, with 1 base of the junction left unmatched. CDR1 and CDR2 (germline): SGDLS, YYNGEE. The CDR3 extends over 13 amino acids. The CDR3 here is CASSVGQGDGYTF. The CDR3 coding sequence is TGTGCCAGCAGCGTTGGACAGGGGGATGGCTACACCTTC.

This clone was detected a few times. This chain connects TRBV19 to TRBJ2-3; 7 bases are a match to TRBD2. This CDR3 is 16 amino acids long. In germline, CDR1 is LNHDA, CDR2 SQIVND (reference sequence). V dropped 5 bases and J dropped 2; count of bases not matched to a gene: 10. The CDR3 loop reads CASSSDLTSPTDTQYF. Written as DNA, the CDR3 is TGTGCCAGTAGTTCCGACCTGACTAGCCCCACAGATACGCAGTATTTT.

The J gene is TRBJ1-1, the V gene TRBV7-3, with 8 bases that match TRBD1. The germline gives CDR1 SGHTA, CDR2 FQGTGA. Trimming removed 4 bases from V and 4 bases from J; junction bases left unmatched: 2. The CDR3 sequence is 13 residues long. The CDR3 DNA is TGTGCCAGCAGCTCAGGACAGGGCACTGAAGCTTTCTTT. Amino acids: CASSSGQGTEAFF.

The chain recombines TRBV27 with TRBJ2-7; tentative D call: TRBD2 (5 bases). V was shortened by 5 bases and J by 5 bases, with 16 bases between the two germline ends. The CDR3 contains 14 residues. Germline loops: CDR1 MNHEY, CDR2 SMNVEV (reference sequence). CDR3 sequence: CASSQDRERDEQYF. CDR3 DNA sequence: TGTGCCAGCAGTCAAGACCGGGAAAGGGACGAGCAGTACTTC.

This chain uses TRBV12-3 or TRBV12-4 with TRBJ1-2; 9 bases map to TRBD1. The V gene end was trimmed by 5 bases and the J gene end by 5 bases; junction bases not matched to a gene: 3. The CDR3 extends over 13 amino acids. CDR3 DNA: TGTGCCAGCAGTACGGGACAGGGATATGGCTACACCTTC. It is translated as CASSTGQGYGYTF.

This clone came up once. This chain joins TRBV5-1 and TRBJ2-3; 11 bases align to TRBD1. The germline CDR1 and CDR2 sequences are SGHRS and YFSETQ. The CDR3 has 13 residues. With 4 bases clipped from V and 13 bases from J, the junction kept 8 bases outside the gene matches. The CDR3 DNA reads TGCGCCAGCAGCGCCGCCAGGACAGGGGGCGAGTATTTT. It is translated as CASSAARTGGEYF.

This chain links TRBV7-8 with TRBJ1-2, with D tentatively TRBD1 (6 bases). The V end was cut by 10 bases, the J end by 6 bases, with 18 bases between. CDR3 length: 13 amino acids. Germline values: CDR1 SGHVS, CDR2 FQNEAQ. The CDR3 protein is CATKPGGGDGYTF. CDR3 bases: TGTGCCACAAAACCGGGGGGCGGAGATGGCTACACCTTC.